These 26 T cell receptor beta chains came from one sample sequenced in a study of T cell repertoires in cytomegalovirus infection. TCRdb used MiXCR to reprocess the reads, holding one entry per CDR3 protein. The sample includes around 290,000 distinct CDR3 sequences, more than 20% seen only once; the top ten take approximately 15%. Source material: PBMCs. All receptors come from a human donor in good health (CMV status not recorded). Some clones in this sample may be carry-over from other donors' samples.

Worth noting for this clonotype: The junction departs from germline at one end; a sequencing error may be responsible. This chain joins TRBV5-3 and TRBJ1-1, with 8 nucleotides matching TRBD1. TRBV5-3 is filed as an ORF, its function uncertain. This CDR3 has 17 residues. The CDR3 is CASSLGGTGGDLTEAFF. The CDR3, as DNA: TGTGCCAGCAGCTTGGGGGGGACAGGAGGGGATCTGACTGAAGCTTTCTTT.

The chain uses TRBV6-6 and TRBJ2-2; D remains ambiguous. Germline loops: CDR1 MNHNY, CDR2 SVGAGI (reference sequence). V was trimmed by 8 bases and J by 4 bases, leaving 11 bases between them. CDR3 length: 13 amino acids. The CDR3 coding sequence is TGTGCCAGCGCAGGCAGTCCCACCGGGGAGCTGTTTTTT. Translating it yields CASAGSPTGELFF.

V is TRBV7-9 and J is TRBJ2-4, with 8 positions matching TRBD1. With 5 bases clipped from V and 6 bases from J, the junction kept 6 bases outside the gene matches. This CDR3 contains 14 residues. In germline, CDR1 is SEHNR, CDR2 FQNEAQ (reference sequence). CDR3 sequence: CASSQDRVGNIQYF. In DNA form, the CDR3 reads TGTGCCAGCAGCCAGGACAGGGTTGGAAACATTCAGTACTTC.

This clonotype came up a few times. The rearrangement joins TRBV4-3 to TRBJ2-1, with 10 bases that match TRBD2. Germline lookup yields CDR1 LGHNA and CDR2 YSLEER. The V gene end was trimmed by 6 bases and the J gene end by 6 bases; junction bases not matched to a gene: 8. This CDR3 region has 15 residues. The CDR3 loop is CASREGLAKFNEQFF. CDR3 in DNA: TGCGCCAGCAGGGAGGGACTAGCGAAGTTCAATGAGCAGTTCTTC.

This clonotype has only a few counts. The chain carries TRBV5-1 and TRBJ2-1; 13 bases fit TRBD2. J gave up 6 bases and V 7 bases, and 4 bases lay outside the gene matches. The CDR3 spans 14 residues. Germline V CDR1 and CDR2: SGHRS, YFSETQ. The CDR3 coding sequence is TGCGCCAGCGCCGGACTAGCGGGGGTCAATGAGCAGTTCTTC. As protein: CASAGLAGVNEQFF.

The table lists this clonotype with a few counts. The gene calls are TRBV10-3 and TRBJ1-6; D uncertain. Deletions cut 10 bases from V and 9 bases from J, with 16 bases between. CDR1 is ENHRY, CDR2 SYGVKD, per germline. This CDR3 spans 13 amino acids. Here the CDR3 DNA reads TGTGCCACCTCGGACGCAAGGAGTTCACCCCTCCACTTT. This sequence encodes CATSDARSSPLHF.

The chain uses TRBV6-2 or TRBV6-3 and TRBJ2-1; the match to TRBD1 covers 7 bases. Germline CDR1 is MNHEY and CDR2 is SVGEGT. V lost 2 bases to trimming and J lost 2 bases; unmatched junction nucleotides: 3. The CDR3 loop spans 15 amino acids. The CDR3 here is CASSYGDRPYNEQFF. The DNA of the CDR3 is TGTGCCAGCAGTTACGGGGACAGACCCTACAATGAGCAGTTCTTC.

This clonotype was recorded a few times. This rearrangement joins TRBV19 to TRBJ1-5, with unresolved D. Trimming shortened V by 9 bases and J by 0 bases, and 12 bases separated the two germline ends. Germline assignment: CDR1 LNHDA and CDR2 SQIVND (reference sequence). This CDR3 has 14 residues. CDR3 region: CASEVGHSNQPQHF. For the CDR3, the DNA is TGTGCCAGCGAAGTAGGCCATAGCAATCAGCCCCAGCATTTT.

The V and J genes are TRBV6-6 and TRBJ2-2; the D gene is possibly TRBD1 (6 bases). Germline loops: CDR1 MNHNY, CDR2 SVGAGI (reference sequence). The CDR3 extends over 12 amino acids. The V and J ends lost 2 bases and 8 bases respectively, with 6 bases between them. In DNA form, the CDR3 reads TGTGCCAGCAGTTACGGACAGGGGGAGCTGTTTTTT. This codes for CASSYGQGELFF.

This clonotype has ten or more counts. The chain employs TRBV7-6 and TRBJ1-1; D possibly corresponds to TRBD1 (5 bases). The CDR3 runs 14 residues. Trimming removed 1 base at V and 6 bases at J, with 12 bases between. Germline CDR1 and CDR2: SGHVS and FNYEAQ. The chain's CDR3 is CASSLGGGIAEAFF. CDR3 bases: TGTGCCAGCAGCTTAGGGGGCGGCATAGCTGAAGCTTTCTTT.

This clonotype showed up just a few times. The J gene is TRBJ1-1, the V gene TRBV7-9; no definite D call. Germline V gene data show CDR1 as SEHNR and CDR2 as FQNEAQ (reference sequence). This CDR3 has 15 amino acids. V lost 2 bases and J 2 bases, leaving 12 bases between the germline ends. Here the CDR3 reads CASSLIGRLNTEAFF. The CDR3 nucleotides read TGTGCCAGCAGCTTAATCGGCAGATTAAACACTGAAGCTTTCTTT. Filled out from reference TRBV7-9 and TRBJ1-1, the complete variable domain reads DTGVSQNPRHKITKRGQNVTFRCDPISEHNRLYWYRQTLGQGPEFLTYFQNEAQLEKSRLLSDRFSAERPKGSFSTLEIQRTEQGDSAMYLCASSLIGRLNTEAFFGQGTRLTVV.

This clonotype was counted ten times or more. The V call is TRBV7-2, the J call TRBJ2-6; 10 bases map to TRBD1. The J segment lost 1 base and the V segment lost 4 bases, leaving 4 bases of the junction unmatched. From germline, CDR1 is SGHTA and CDR2 FQGNSA. This CDR3 is built from 17 residues. As DNA, the CDR3 is TGTGCCAGCAGCTACCCGGGACAGGGGTCTGGGGCCAACGTCCTGACTTTC. It is translated as CASSYPGQGSGANVLTF.

V and J are TRBV20-1 and TRBJ1-1, with D unresolved. V lost 1 base and J 4 bases, leaving 7 bases between the germline ends. CDR3 size: 12 residues. Germline V gene sequence: CDR1 DFQATT, CDR2 SNEGSKA (reference sequence). CDR3 loop: CSARVGVTEAFF. CDR3 bases: TGCAGTGCTAGAGTAGGTGTCACTGAAGCTTTCTTT.

CDR3 region: CASSLAPQGGHFEQFF. Written as DNA, the CDR3 is TGCGCCAGCAGCTTGGCCCCACAGGGGGGCCACTTTGAGCAGTTCTTC. The rearrangement uses TRBV5-1 and TRBJ2-1; TRBD1 aligns across 8 bases. Germline CDR1 SGHRS, CDR2 YFSETQ. V dropped 0 bases and J dropped 9; count of bases not matched to a gene: 11. There are 16 residues in the CDR3.

This clonotype has only a few counts. V and J are TRBV10-3 and TRBJ2-3, with 8 bases fitting TRBD1. Germline CDR1 is ENHRY and CDR2 is SYGVKD. This CDR3 spans 11 amino acids. V gave up 11 bases and J gave up 4 bases; unmatched junction bases: 2. The CDR3 DNA follows: TGTGCCGCGACAGGGGCAGATACGCAGTATTTT. Its protein is CAATGADTQYF.

At least ten counts were recorded for this clonotype. CDR3 sequence (DNA): TGTGCCAGCAGCTTAGGTATGGGGACCTACGAGCAGTACTTC. Translated, it gives CASSLGMGTYEQYF. The rearrangement uses TRBV7-2 and TRBJ2-7; D call uncertain. This CDR3 is 14 amino acids long. Between the trimmed V and J ends, which lost 1 base and 2 bases, there was a span of 9 bases. From germline, CDR1 is SGHTA and CDR2 FQGNSA. The full variable domain, completed using reference TRBV7-2 and TRBJ2-7, is GAGVSQSPSNKVTEKGKDVELRCDPISGHTALYWYRQSLGQGLEFLIYFQGNSAPDKSGLPSDRFSAERTGGSVSTLTIQRTQQEDSAVYLCASSLGMGTYEQYFGPGTRLTVT.

This clonotype was seen more than once but under ten times. This chain links TRBV7-8 with TRBJ1-1, with D uncertain. Looked up from germline, CDR1 is SGHVS and CDR2 is FQNEAQ. Trimming left V 2 bases short and J 3 bases short, with 7 bases between. This CDR3 comprises 13 residues. The CDR3 nucleotides read TGTGCCAGCAGCTTACACCTAGACACTGAAGCTTTCTTT. This sequence encodes CASSLHLDTEAFF.

This chain uses TRBV5-1 with TRBJ2-7; 13 bases are shared with TRBD2. J was trimmed by 4 bases and V by 4 bases; bases with no gene match: 5. The CDR3 has 15 residues. Germline CDR1 is SGHRS and CDR2 is YFSETQ. CDR3 bases: TGCGCCAGCAGCCGGGGACTAGCGGGAAATTACGAGCAGTACTTC. Residues: CASSRGLAGNYEQYF.

This clonotype was recorded a few times. The chain couples TRBV12-3 or TRBV12-4 to TRBJ2-1; 7 nucleotides line up with TRBD2. Germline trimming cut 6 bases from V and 7 bases from J; bases unmatched to any gene: 9. CDR3 size: 14 residues. CDR3 protein: CASRAGRRLNEQFF. CDR3 nucleotide sequence: TGTGCCAGCAGAGCGGGACGGAGGTTGAATGAGCAGTTCTTC.

This clonotype has a handful of counts. The genes are TRBV28 and TRBJ2-7; the match to TRBD1 covers 7 bases. The CDR3 length is 14 residues. The V and J ends lost 7 bases and 0 bases, in that order; junction bases with no gene match: 6. CDR1 is MDHEN and CDR2 is SYDVKM in the germline V gene. In nucleotides, the CDR3 is TGTGCCAGCAAAAAGAGGACAGGCTCCTACGAGCAGTACTTC. It translates to CASKKRTGSYEQYF.

There are a few counts of this clonotype. J is TRBJ1-4 and V is TRBV4-2; a weak D match, TRBD1 (6 bases). Germline V gene lookup returns CDR1 LGHNA and CDR2 YNFKEQ. The CDR3 has 15 residues. Trimming pared 0 bases from V and 8 bases from J, leaving 13 bases between. This chain's CDR3 is CASSQDSQGTEKLFF. CDR3 DNA: TGTGCCAGCAGCCAAGACTCTCAGGGGACCGAAAAACTGTTTTTT.

The CDR3 here is CASSVGIHRQHF. In nucleotides, the CDR3 is TGTGCCAGCAGTGTCGGAATACACCGGCAGCATTTT. This chain links TRBV2 with TRBJ1-5, with D uncertain. The germline gives CDR1 SNHLY, CDR2 FYNNEI. V lost 4 bases and J lost 13, with 14 bases in between. The CDR3 extends over 12 amino acids.

This clonotype has at least ten counts. This rearrangement joins TRBV11-2 to TRBJ2-7; D not certain. Trimming took off 1 base at V and 0 bases at J, with 10 bases between the two ends. CDR3 length: 15 amino acids. Germline CDR1 SGHAT, CDR2 FQNNGV. CDR3 sequence: CASSLGTGSSYEQYF. The CDR3 bases are TGTGCCAGCAGCTTAGGGACGGGCAGCTCCTACGAGCAGTACTTC.

In DNA, the CDR3 is TGCAGCGTTGAAGATCATCCCCCTGGGTATCAAGCTGAAGCTTTCTTT. It codes for CSVEDHPPGYQAEAFF. The chain couples TRBV29-1 to TRBJ1-1; D is unclear. The CDR3 is 16 residues long. V shed 0 bases and J shed 6 bases, with 20 bases lying between them. The germline V gene encodes CDR1 SQVTM and CDR2 ANQGSEA.

The rearrangement joins TRBV18 to TRBJ1-2, with unresolved D. Germline CDR1 and CDR2: KGHSH and LQKENI. V shed 5 bases and J shed 3 bases, with 10 bases lying between them. The CDR3 sequence is 13 residues long. The CDR3 spells CASSSEVDYGYTF. Here the CDR3 DNA reads TGTGCCAGCTCATCAGAGGTAGACTATGGCTACACCTTC.

The rearrangement uses TRBV6-1 and TRBJ2-5; the D gene is possibly TRBD2 (7 bases). CDR1 and CDR2 (germline): MNHNS, SASEGT. This CDR3 has 14 residues. The V gene lost 6 bases and the J gene lost 5 bases, with 16 bases spanning the gap. CDR3 region: CASSNTGRGETQYF. In DNA, the CDR3 is TGTGCCAGCAGCAATACAGGGAGGGGCGAGACCCAGTACTTC.